This T cell receptor (beta chain) was recorded in a study of high-grade serous ovarian cancer treatment subgroups. Points on this clone: Its target is not known.

Germline V gene lookup returns CDR1 LGHNA and CDR2 YSLEER. This CDR3 is 17 amino acids long. The V gene end was trimmed by 0 bases and the J gene end by 2 bases; junction bases not matched to a gene: 2. Some clones are missing from TCRdb's copy, which holds only in-frame ones; the method was immunoSEQ multiplex PCR. Counted here are 35,000 to 45,000 clones, around 80% occurring once; the ten biggest clones make up roughly 3.2%. Tumor samples were obtained before definitive surgery or chemotherapy. Study-wide results and caveats: These tumor repertoires lack spatial information from bulk sequencing. Same-patient tumor repertoires overlapped at about 0.095 to 0.79; different patients barely overlapped.

The clonotype originates from a human donor with high-grade serous ovarian cancer. Sequencing was carried out using tumor tissue. The chain is built from TRBV4-3 and TRBJ2-1; TRBD2 agrees at 12 bases. This CDR3 reads CASSQEGTSGPYNEQFF. The CDR3, as DNA: TGCGCCAGCAGCCAAGAAGGGACTAGCGGGCCCTACAATGAGCAGTTCTTC.